Sequencing of this T cell receptor beta chain was carried out in a study of T cell responses to AZD1222 COVID-19 vaccine. Study details: Both about-4-week and about-12-week second-dose recipients were combined.

Notes on this clone: Antigen specificity is unknown.

Profiled with immunoSEQ multiplex PCR; TCRdb holds only in-frame clones, not every one. Here the sample spans about 110,000 clones, around 90% being singletons. The CDR3 runs 15 residues. Germline V gives CDR1 LNHDA, CDR2 SQIVND (reference sequence). Trimming left V 5 bases short and J 7 bases short, with 17 bases between. Whole-study findings and limits: Seropositive AZD1222 recipients at baseline numbered only six or seven. When two AZD1222 doses had been given, Spike-specific TCR breadth and depth rose.

The TCR sequence derives from an adult in good health. The chain joins TRBV19 to TRBJ1-4; D remains unclear. Sequenced material: peripheral blood, taken on day 0 of AZD1222 vaccination. In DNA, the CDR3 is TGTGCCAGTAGTTCCCAGGTCTCGGTCGCTGAAAAACTGTTTTTT. Translating it yields CASSSQVSVAEKLFF.